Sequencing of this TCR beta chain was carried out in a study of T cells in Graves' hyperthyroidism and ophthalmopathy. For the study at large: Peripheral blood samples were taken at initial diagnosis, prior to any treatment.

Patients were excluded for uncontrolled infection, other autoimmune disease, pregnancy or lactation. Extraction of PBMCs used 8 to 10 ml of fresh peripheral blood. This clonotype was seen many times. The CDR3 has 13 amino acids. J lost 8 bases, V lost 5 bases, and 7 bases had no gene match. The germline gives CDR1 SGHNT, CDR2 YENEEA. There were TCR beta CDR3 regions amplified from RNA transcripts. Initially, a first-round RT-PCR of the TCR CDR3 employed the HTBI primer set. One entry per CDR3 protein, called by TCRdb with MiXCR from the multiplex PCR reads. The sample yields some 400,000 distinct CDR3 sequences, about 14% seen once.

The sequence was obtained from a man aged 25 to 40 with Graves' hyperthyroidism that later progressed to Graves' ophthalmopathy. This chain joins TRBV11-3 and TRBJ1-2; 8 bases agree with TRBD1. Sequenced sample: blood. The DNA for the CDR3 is TGTGCCAGCAGCATGGACAGGGTGAGGGGCTACACCTTC. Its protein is CASSMDRVRGYTF.